The present T cell receptor beta chain was sequenced within a study of blood T cells in healthy people across ages. Study observations and caveats: No conclusive comparison of naive versus antigen-experienced cells was possible with unsorted PBMCs. Measured against age, TCR beta diversity per million T cells decreased in a roughly linear manner.

From germline, CDR1 is SQVTM and CDR2 ANQGSEA. The length of the CDR3 is 15 residues. The V gene end was trimmed by 7 bases and the J gene end by 11 bases; junction bases not matched to a gene: 21. The sample holds a few counts of this clonotype. The antigen is undetermined. It was with a sample-barcoded 5' primer and a J-beta primer mix that a second PCR of roughly 6 to 12 cycles was run. Each CDR3 protein gets one entry after TCRdb re-called the 5' RACE reads with MiXCR. Of around 580,000 distinct CDR3 sequences listed, around half are singletons. Sequences were obtained from blood. This sequence originates from a man older than 75 in good health. The V gene is TRBV29-1, the J gene TRBJ2-5, with TRBD2 matching over 8 bases. CDR3 residues: CSAPGRLAGHNEQYF. Written as DNA, the CDR3 is TGCAGCGCCCCCGGGCGGCTAGCGGGCCACAATGAGCAGTACTTC.